The 27 T cell receptor beta chains reported below all come from one sample, sequenced in a study of T cells after yellow fever vaccination. Each CDR3 protein is one row after TCRdb ran MiXCR on the 5' RACE reads. Found here are hundreds of thousands of distinct CDR3 sequences, less than 20% of them singletons; the top ten hold 17%. Here the sequenced sample was PBMCs, taken less than 6 days after the first yellow fever vaccination. These receptors were collected from a man aged 18-30 years who received the YFV17D yellow fever vaccine.

Only a few counts were recorded for this clonotype. This chain connects TRBV12-3 or TRBV12-4 to TRBJ2-7, with 8 bases lining up with TRBD1. The CDR3 loop spans 14 amino acids. The V segment lost 6 bases and the J segment 1 base; nucleotides outside the gene matches: 5. The CDR3, as DNA: TGTGCCAGCAGACACAGGGGGAAGTCCTACGAGCAGTACTTC. Protein sequence: CASRHRGKSYEQYF.

This clonotype was found many times. The chain recombines TRBV29-1 with TRBJ2-7; D call uncertain. The CDR3 length is 13 residues. Germline values: CDR1 SQVTM, CDR2 ANQGSEA. The V end lost 2 bases, the J end lost 7 bases, and 15 bases lay between the germline ends. CDR3 bases: TGCAGCGTTGAAAGTGGCTTCCTGCGGGAGCAGTACTTC. Its protein product is CSVESGFLREQYF.

This clonotype came up a few times. This sequence joins TRBV12-3 or TRBV12-4 and TRBJ2-1; 10 bases align to TRBD1. V was clipped by 5 bases and J by 7 bases; unmatched bases: 8. The CDR3 contains 15 residues. The CDR3 spells CASSPAGTGDNEQFF. In DNA form, the CDR3 reads TGTGCCAGCAGTCCAGCCGGGACAGGGGATAATGAGCAGTTCTTC.

This clonotype was observed many times. The chain couples TRBV5-1 to TRBJ2-5, with 8 positions matching TRBD2. With 1 base clipped from V and 1 base from J, the junction kept 3 bases outside the gene matches. This CDR3 spans 15 amino acids. Looked up from germline, CDR1 is SGHRS and CDR2 is YFSETQ. The CDR3 coding sequence is TGCGCCAGCAGCTTGTCCCTAGCGGGCCAAGAGACCCAGTACTTC. Translated: CASSLSLAGQETQYF.

This clonotype has only a few counts. The chain has TRBV18 and TRBJ1-6, with 8 nucleotides matching TRBD1. Unmatched junction bases numbered 9, after V lost 1 base and J lost 10 bases. The germline gives CDR1 KGHSH, CDR2 LQKENI. This CDR3 spans 16 amino acids. The CDR3 protein is CASSPQGQGGRSPLHF. The CDR3 DNA sequence: TGTGCCAGCTCACCACAAGGACAGGGCGGGCGGTCACCCCTCCACTTT. The entire variable domain, with the rest obtained from reference TRBV18 and TRBJ1-6, is as follows: NAGVMQNPRHLVRRRGQEARLRCSPMKGHSHVYWYRQLPEEGLKFMVYLQKENIIDESGMPKERFSAEFPKEGPSILRIQQVVRGDSAAYFCASSPQGQGGRSPLHFGNGTRLTVT.

The chain recombines TRBV12-3 or TRBV12-4 with TRBJ2-4; 7 bases map to TRBD1. The CDR3 is 14 residues long. With 6 bases clipped from V and 5 bases from J, the junction kept 7 bases outside the gene matches. CDR3 sequence (DNA): TGTGCCAGCAGCCAACCGGGACAGCAAAACATTCAGTACTTC. Protein product: CASSQPGQQNIQYF.

In its sample, this clonotype was seen a few times. This sequence joins TRBV12-3 or TRBV12-4 and TRBJ2-1, with 15 bases lining up with TRBD2. Unmatched junction bases numbered 12, after V lost 3 bases and J lost 0 bases. This CDR3 has 21 amino acids. CDR3 loop: CASSLEDLGLAGGSSYNEQFF. CDR3 DNA sequence: TGTGCCAGCAGTTTGGAGGATCTCGGACTAGCGGGGGGGAGCTCCTACAATGAGCAGTTCTTC.

This clonotype occurred a few times. The chain recombines TRBV4-3 with TRBJ1-2, with 10 bases matching TRBD1. J gave up 7 bases and V 0 bases, and 5 bases lay outside the gene matches. Germline assignment: CDR1 LGHNA and CDR2 YSLEER. The CDR3 has 15 amino acids. The CDR3 nucleotides are TGCGCCAGCAGCCAAGATGACAGGGGGCCTCTTGGCTACACCTTC. Translation gives CASSQDDRGPLGYTF.

The J gene is TRBJ2-3, the V gene TRBV12-3 or TRBV12-4; 15 positions agree with TRBD2. CDR3 length equals 18 residues. Losses at the gene ends were 6 bases for V and 2 bases for J; bases not matched to a gene: 9. The CDR3 here is CASSLGLAGGDTTDTQYF. CDR3 in DNA: TGTGCCAGCAGCCTGGGACTAGCGGGGGGCGATACCACAGATACGCAGTATTTT.

This clonotype was seen only a few times. The V gene is TRBV10-3, the J gene TRBJ2-7; TRBD1 is a possible D gene (5 bases). Germline V gives CDR1 ENHRY, CDR2 SYGVKD. This CDR3 spans 12 amino acids. V was clipped by 2 bases and J by 3 bases, with 5 bases between them. The CDR3 loop is CAISEQGYEQYV. The DNA of the CDR3 is TGTGCCATCAGTGAGCAGGGCTACGAGCAGTACGTC.

This clonotype has ten or more counts. V is TRBV7-9 and J is TRBJ1-3, with unresolved D. Germline CDR1 SEHNR, CDR2 FQNEAQ (reference sequence). This CDR3 is built from 15 residues. Trimming shortened V by 3 bases and J by 0 bases, and 9 bases separated the two germline ends. CDR3 DNA sequence: TGTGCCAGCAGCTTCCCCGTGGGCTCTGGAAACACCATATATTTT. Amino acid sequence: CASSFPVGSGNTIYF. Supplemented by reference TRBV7-9 and TRBJ1-3, the full variable domain reads DTGVSQNPRHKITKRGQNVTFRCDPISEHNRLYWYRQTLGQGPEFLTYFQNEAQLEKSRLLSDRFSAERPKGSFSTLEIQRTEQGDSAMYLCASSFPVGSGNTIYFGEGSWLTVV.

The V and J genes are TRBV7-2 and TRBJ2-7; D is perhaps TRBD1 or TRBD2 (5 bases each). The CDR3 consists of 13 residues. Germline V CDR1 and CDR2: SGHTA, FQGNSA. Between the trimmed V and J ends, which lost 2 bases and 3 bases, there was a span of 8 bases. The CDR3 region has the DNA TGTGCCAGCAGCTTAAGGGACCTCTACGAGCAGTACTTC. Translation: CASSLRDLYEQYF.

Of note for this clonotype: One end of the junction fails to match germline, which may point to a read error. The chain employs TRBV5-4 and TRBJ2-3; 10 nucleotides align to TRBD1. In germline, CDR1 is SGHNT, CDR2 YYREEE (reference sequence). The CDR3 is made up of 17 amino acids. For the CDR3, the DNA is TGTGCCCGCAGCCGGGGCGGGACAGGGGCACTCACAGATACGCAGTATTTT. Protein product: CARSRGGTGALTDTQYF.

This clonotype was counted many times. V and J are TRBV19 and TRBJ1-5, with D tentatively TRBD1 (5 bases). The CDR3 has 16 amino acids. Germline loops: CDR1 LNHDA, CDR2 SQIVND (reference sequence). Trimming removed 0 bases at V and 2 bases at J, with 11 bases between. The CDR3 loop reads CASSIDGAGGNQPQHF. The CDR3, as DNA: TGTGCCAGTAGTATAGATGGGGCAGGAGGCAATCAGCCCCAGCATTTT.

CDR3: CASSPQRGFNEQFF. The DNA of the CDR3 is TGTGCCAGCTCACCTCAGCGGGGGTTCAATGAGCAGTTCTTC. The rearrangement joins TRBV18 to TRBJ2-1; TRBD2 matches 8 bases. The germline V gene encodes CDR1 KGHSH and CDR2 LQKENI. The CDR3 length is 14 residues. J lost 6 bases, V lost 3 bases, and 4 bases had no gene match. The variable domain in full, with the rest retrieved from reference TRBV18 and TRBJ2-1, is NAGVMQNPRHLVRRRGQEARLRCSPMKGHSHVYWYRQLPEEGLKFMVYLQKENIIDESGMPKERFSAEFPKEGPSILRIQQVVRGDSAAYFCASSPQRGFNEQFFGPGTRLTVL.

This clonotype turned up a few times. The chain is built from TRBV3-1 and TRBJ2-7, with 11 positions matching TRBD2. Germline-derived CDR1 and CDR2 are LGHDT and YNNKEL (reference sequence). V was pared by 0 bases and J by 4 bases, with 2 bases of the junction left unmatched. There are 15 residues in the CDR3. As DNA, the CDR3 is TGTGCCAGCAGCCAAGAGCTAGCGGGGGGTTACGAGCAGTACGTC. Amino acids: CASSQELAGGYEQYV.

The chain links TRBV7-9 to TRBJ1-1, with D tentatively TRBD1 (5 bases). Germline CDR1 SEHNR, CDR2 FQNEAQ (reference sequence). The CDR3 is made up of 15 amino acids. Between the trimmed V and J ends, which lost 1 base and 0 bases, there was a span of 9 bases. CDR3 sequence reads: CASSLGGVMNTEAFF. The DNA of the CDR3 is TGTGCCAGCAGCTTAGGGGGCGTGATGAACACTGAAGCTTTCTTT.

The chain links TRBV19 to TRBJ2-7; tentatively, D is TRBD1 or TRBD2 (5 bases each). V was cut by 3 bases and J by 0 bases, with 12 bases left in between. CDR3 length: 15 residues. In germline, CDR1 is LNHDA, CDR2 SQIVND (reference sequence). This CDR3 reads CASSIAGTSSYEQYF. The CDR3 DNA is TGTGCCAGTAGTATCGCAGGGACCAGCTCCTACGAGCAGTACTTC.

The chain has TRBV6-2 or TRBV6-3 and TRBJ2-7; D perhaps matches TRBD2 (5 bases). Germline V gene data show CDR1 as MNHEY and CDR2 as SVGEGT. The CDR3 spans 16 residues. Deletions cut 0 bases from V and 2 bases from J, with 14 bases between. Here the CDR3 reads CASSYSILARPYEQYV. The CDR3 nucleotides are TGTGCCAGCAGTTACTCGATTCTAGCTAGACCCTACGAGCAGTACGTC.

This clonotype was counted a few times. The chain joins TRBV12-3 or TRBV12-4 to TRBJ1-2; D unclear. V gave up 2 bases and J gave up 6 bases, with 10 bases separating them. The CDR3 spans 13 residues. The CDR3 region is CASSLSDLDGYTF. CDR3 DNA sequence: TGTGCCAGCAGTTTATCAGATTTAGATGGCTACACCTTC.

This clonotype turned up a few times. The chain couples TRBV7-2 to TRBJ1-5, with D maybe TRBD1 (5 bases). V was pared by 3 bases and J by 7 bases, with 13 bases between. Per the germline V gene, CDR1 is SGHTA and CDR2 is FQGNSA. The CDR3 has 14 amino acids. The DNA of the CDR3 is TGTGCCAGCAGCTTGTCAGGGAGAGGACAGCCCCAGCATTTT. Translated, it gives CASSLSGRGQPQHF. Complete variable domain (other parts from reference TRBV7-2 and TRBJ1-5): GAGVSQSPSNKVTEKGKDVELRCDPISGHTALYWYRQSLGQGLEFLIYFQGNSAPDKSGLPSDRFSAERTGGSVSTLTIQRTQQEDSAVYLCASSLSGRGQPQHFGDGTRLSIL.

The chain combines TRBV20-1 with TRBJ2-3; possibly TRBD1 for D (6 bases). This CDR3 region has 13 residues. V was pared by 6 bases and J by 3 bases, with 13 bases between. From germline, CDR1 is DFQATT and CDR2 SNEGSKA (reference sequence). CDR3 loop: CSAPYRVTDTQYF. The CDR3 DNA reads TGCAGTGCGCCCTACAGGGTTACAGATACGCAGTATTTT.

The chain combines TRBV3-1 with TRBJ1-2; D gene ambiguous. CDR3 length: 16 amino acids. Looked up from germline, CDR1 is LGHDT and CDR2 is YNNKEL (reference sequence). V was trimmed by 0 bases and J by 4 bases, leaving 15 bases between them. The CDR3 here is CASSQDPGKAPYGYTF. CDR3 bases: TGTGCCAGCAGCCAAGATCCAGGCAAGGCTCCCTATGGCTACACCTTC.

The sample holds a few counts of this clonotype. CDR3 protein: CSARIGSPLHF. The CDR3 DNA reads as TGCAGTGCTAGAATTGGATCACCCCTCCACTTT. V and J are TRBV20-1 and TRBJ1-6, with D unresolved. Germline V gene data show CDR1 as DFQATT and CDR2 as SNEGSKA (reference sequence). The CDR3 length is 11 residues. The germline V and J ends were trimmed by 2 bases and 10 bases, with 6 bases remaining between them.

This clonotype was observed a handful of times. The chain uses TRBV10-3 and TRBJ1-1; 7 bases are a match to TRBD1. Germline V gene data show CDR1 as ENHRY and CDR2 as SYGVKD. There are 15 residues in the CDR3. V lost 6 bases, J lost 0 bases, and 7 bases stayed unmatched. CDR3 protein: CAISGTVPMNTEAFF. The CDR3 DNA follows: TGTGCCATCAGCGGGACAGTCCCGATGAACACTGAAGCTTTCTTT.

This clonotype was counted ten times or more. The chain uses TRBV28 and TRBJ2-7; 8 bases map to TRBD1. Germline loops: CDR1 MDHEN, CDR2 SYDVKM. The CDR3 contains 16 residues. V dropped 3 bases and J dropped 4; count of bases not matched to a gene: 11. The DNA of the CDR3 is TGTGCCAGCAGTTTCGGTAGTCGGACAGGGCATTACGAGCAGTACGTC. It encodes CASSFGSRTGHYEQYV.

The V gene is TRBV5-5, the J gene TRBJ2-7; the D call may be TRBD1 or TRBD2 (5 bases each). V was trimmed by 0 bases and J by 3 bases, leaving 7 bases between them. Germline CDR1 SGHKS, CDR2 YYEKEE (reference sequence). The CDR3 is made up of 13 amino acids. The CDR3 protein is CASSLVGVYEQYV. The CDR3 coding sequence is TGTGCCAGCAGCTTGGTGGGGGTCTACGAGCAGTACGTC.